These T cell receptor beta chains were read from a single sample in a study of T cells expressing NK-cell markers. TCRdb reanalyzed the 5' RACE reads, giving one entry per CDR3 protein sequence and no DNA. The listing records under 600,000 distinct CDR3 sequences. Sequenced: blood T cells: a sorted CD56 or NKG2C T cell subset, CD4+ or CD8+ T cells, or bulk PBMC T cells (not recorded which). These receptors all stem from a woman in her 50s in good health. CDR3s include the opening cysteine and the closing phenylalanine or tryptophan.

j_call: TRBJ2-7; v_call: TRBV5-1; cdr3_aa: CASSFTPGLAGTNEQYF
j_call: TRBJ2-1; v_call: TRBV5-6; cdr3_aa: CASSRDSEQFF
j_call: TRBJ2-3; v_call: TRBV7-8; cdr3_aa: CASTPGGTTDTQYF
j_call: TRBJ2-1; v_call: TRBV9; cdr3_aa: CASSLTGVARVAYNEQFF
j_call: TRBJ1-1; v_call: TRBV11-1; cdr3_aa: CASSQGFPMNTEAFF
j_call: TRBJ2-5; v_call: TRBV7-9; cdr3_aa: CASRRGLAEETQYF
j_call: TRBJ2-5; v_call: TRBV12-5; cdr3_aa: CASGLAAETQYF
j_call: TRBJ2-1; v_call: TRBV6-6; cdr3_aa: CASRNRWLDEQFF
j_call: TRBJ2-1; v_call: TRBV9; cdr3_aa: CASSGLPGNEQFF
j_call: TRBJ1-1; v_call: TRBV27; cdr3_aa: CASSLSPGNTEAFF
j_call: TRBJ2-1; v_call: TRBV14; cdr3_aa: CASSQDPVRSNEQFF
j_call: TRBJ2-1; v_call: TRBV20-1; cdr3_aa: CSARFSDEQFF
j_call: TRBJ2-1; v_call: TRBV20-1; cdr3_aa: CSARTVRGNEQFF
j_call: TRBJ2-7; v_call: TRBV5-1; cdr3_aa: CASSGTVREQYF
j_call: TRBJ1-6; v_call: TRBV30; cdr3_aa: CAWSVLENSPLHF
j_call: TRBJ2-3; v_call: TRBV4-1; cdr3_aa: CASSQGSQEYF
j_call: TRBJ2-6; v_call: TRBV5-1; cdr3_aa: CASSLPRDRDVSGANVLTF
j_call: TRBJ2-3; v_call: TRBV11-2; cdr3_aa: CASTTIGGRAHRGTQYF
j_call: TRBJ2-7; v_call: TRBV25-1; cdr3_aa: CASTRGPGEQYF
j_call: TRBJ2-7; v_call: TRBV12-3/TRBV12-4; cdr3_aa: CASSLRLEAAYEQYF
j_call: TRBJ1-1; v_call: TRBV2; cdr3_aa: CASSDKKNTEAFF
j_call: TRBJ2-7; v_call: TRBV20-1; cdr3_aa: CSAGSTGNSYEQYF
j_call: TRBJ1-5; v_call: TRBV2; cdr3_aa: CASSVVGPVGNQPQHF
j_call: TRBJ2-1; v_call: TRBV7-3; cdr3_aa: CASSLGLARSIYNEQFF
j_call: TRBJ1-2; v_call: TRBV3-1; cdr3_aa: CASSQAWDKSGHGYTF
j_call: TRBJ2-7; v_call: TRBV10-3; cdr3_aa: CATTGNIGYEQYF
j_call: TRBJ2-2; v_call: TRBV6-6; cdr3_aa: CASTQTGGYTGELFF
j_call: TRBJ2-5; v_call: TRBV5-6; cdr3_aa: CASSLPGAAQETQYF
j_call: TRBJ2-3; v_call: TRBV6-1; cdr3_aa: CASSPLAGGPDTQYF
j_call: TRBJ2-1; v_call: TRBV19; cdr3_aa: CASSIVAYEQFF
j_call: TRBJ2-7; v_call: TRBV20-1; cdr3_aa: CSATSLPGRNTYEQYF
j_call: TRBJ2-1; v_call: TRBV4-1; cdr3_aa: CASSQEGAAGSYEQFF
j_call: TRBJ2-1; v_call: TRBV6-5; cdr3_aa: CASSYSTSPRYNEQFF
j_call: TRBJ1-2; v_call: TRBV6-4; cdr3_aa: CASSVDVGRLDGYTF
j_call: TRBJ2-2; v_call: TRBV7-6; cdr3_aa: CASSQAGRNTGELFF
j_call: TRBJ2-4; v_call: TRBV29-1; cdr3_aa: CSASRNTGNIQYF
j_call: TRBJ2-1; v_call: TRBV4-1; cdr3_aa: CASSQSVLRENYEQFF
j_call: TRBJ2-5; v_call: TRBV20-1; cdr3_aa: CSARKVAVNQETQYF
j_call: TRBJ2-7; v_call: TRBV10-3; cdr3_aa: CAISPGGARSEQYF
j_call: TRBJ2-2; v_call: TRBV28; cdr3_aa: CASRTGLAGEIGELFF
j_call: TRBJ2-3; v_call: TRBV5-1; cdr3_aa: CASSIELGLEGDTQYF